These 20 T cell receptor beta chains originate from one sample sequenced in a study of T cells in Graves' hyperthyroidism and ophthalmopathy. RNA transcripts were the template for amplifying TCR beta CDR3 regions. Using the HTBI primer set, a first-round RT-PCR was run on the TCR CDR3. Each CDR3 protein gets one entry after TCRdb re-called the multiplex PCR reads with MiXCR. The sample includes around 300,000 distinct CDR3 sequences, 15% to 20% of them seen just once. Sequenced material: blood. Every receptor here comes from a man aged 45 to 65 with Graves' ophthalmopathy.

This clonotype was seen ten or more times. This chain joins TRBV30 and TRBJ1-5; D gene ambiguous. This CDR3 region has 17 residues. Trimming removed 1 base from V and 0 bases from J, with 16 bases in between. CDR1 and CDR2 from the germline V gene are GTSNPN and SVGIG (reference sequence). CDR3 sequence (DNA): TGTGCCTGGAGTGGTGGGCCCGGACGTAATAGCAATCAGCCCCAGCATTTT. Protein: CAWSGGPGRNSNQPQHF.

At least ten counts were recorded for this clonotype. V usage is TRBV5-1 and J usage is TRBJ2-1; TRBD1 or TRBD2 may be the D gene (5 bases each). Trimming left V 7 bases short and J 8 bases short, with 16 bases between. In germline, CDR1 is SGHRS, CDR2 YFSETQ. The CDR3 totals 13 residues. DNA for the CDR3: TGCGCCAGCCGCTCCCAGAGGGGCGATGAGCAGTTCTTC. Translated: CASRSQRGDEQFF.

This clonotype has a handful of counts. The chain carries TRBV6-1 and TRBJ2-6; weak D call: TRBD1 (6 bases). The germline CDR1 and CDR2 sequences are MNHNS and SASEGT. Trimming left V 6 bases short and J 0 bases short, with 15 bases between. The CDR3 contains 17 residues. This chain's CDR3 is CASRTGTSYSGANVLTF. In nucleotides, the CDR3 is TGTGCCAGCAGGACCGGGACATCTTACTCTGGGGCCAACGTCCTGACTTTC.

A word on this clonotype: A read error may produce the germline difference seen at one junction end. The chain recombines TRBV11-3 with TRBJ2-1; tentatively, D is TRBD1 (5 bases). Germline V lookup: CDR1 SGHNT, CDR2 YENEEA. The CDR3 extends over 12 amino acids. CDR3 loop: CASSRQGNGQFF. The CDR3 nucleotides read TGTGCCAGCAGCCGGCAGGGCAATGGGCAGTTCTTC.

This sequence joins TRBV9 and TRBJ1-6, with TRBD1 identical over 10 bases. V dropped 4 bases and J dropped 10; count of bases not matched to a gene: 5. The germline V gene has CDR1 SGDLS and CDR2 YYNGEE. The CDR3 spans 14 residues. This CDR3 is CASSTTGGESPLHF. The DNA of the CDR3 is TGTGCCAGCAGCACGACAGGGGGCGAGTCACCCCTCCACTTT.

The chain uses TRBV9 and TRBJ2-7; TRBD1 or TRBD2 may be the D gene (5 bases each). The CDR3 totals 15 residues. The V and J ends lost 0 bases and 4 bases respectively, with 14 bases between them. The V gene's germline CDR1 is SGDLS and CDR2 YYNGEE. The CDR3 nucleotides are TGTGCCAGCAGCGTAGCCGAGGGGTCGAGTTACGAGCAGTACTTC. Translated, it gives CASSVAEGSSYEQYF.

This clonotype was seen at least ten times. The gene calls are TRBV9 and TRBJ2-7, with D possibly being TRBD2 (5 bases). The ends were cut back, 4 bases at V and 3 bases at J, with 17 bases in the middle. Germline-derived CDR1 and CDR2 are SGDLS and YYNGEE. The CDR3 runs 15 residues. Here the CDR3 DNA reads TGTGCCAGCAGCCGGACCTTAGAGGGCCTCTACGAGCAGTACTTC. Translating gives CASSRTLEGLYEQYF.

This chain connects TRBV14 to TRBJ2-3; TRBD2 matches at 7 bases. CDR1 is SGHDN, CDR2 FVKESK, per germline. The CDR3 has 14 residues. With 1 base clipped from V and 5 bases from J, the junction kept 3 bases outside the gene matches. CDR3 in DNA: TGTGCCAGCAGCCAAGGCGGGAGATTAGATACGCAGTATTTT. Translated: CASSQGGRLDTQYF.

The sample holds many counts of this clonotype. This chain links TRBV30 with TRBJ2-7; 9 bases align to TRBD1. Germline trimming cut 2 bases from V and 5 bases from J; bases unmatched to any gene: 7. Looked up from germline, CDR1 is GTSNPN and CDR2 is SVGIG (reference sequence). CDR3 length equals 14 residues. CDR3 protein: CAWSFPDRGDEQYF. As DNA, the CDR3 is TGTGCCTGGAGTTTTCCTGACAGGGGGGACGAGCAGTACTTC.

This clonotype was seen many times. The chain uses TRBV9 and TRBJ2-1, with 13 positions matching TRBD2. The CDR3 has 15 residues. The germline CDR1 and CDR2 sequences are SGDLS and YYNGEE. J lost 9 bases, V lost 4 bases, and 7 bases had no gene match. The CDR3 bases are TGTGCCAGCAGCTTAAGGACTAGCGGGAGAGGTGAGCAGTTCTTC. It codes for CASSLRTSGRGEQFF.

The rearrangement uses TRBV4-1 and TRBJ1-2; tentative D call: TRBD1 (6 bases). V was shortened by 1 base and J by 2 bases, with 11 bases between the two germline ends. This CDR3 is 15 amino acids long. Germline V lookup: CDR1 MGHRA, CDR2 YSYEKL. CDR3 in DNA: TGCGCCAGCAGCCAAGTGGCAGGGGCGAACTATGGCTACACCTTC. This codes for CASSQVAGANYGYTF.

This chain connects TRBV27 to TRBJ1-2; D gene unclear. Trimming cost V 5 bases and J 4 bases, with 11 bases left between them. The CDR3 is 13 amino acids. CDR1 is MNHEY and CDR2 is SMNVEV in the germline V gene (reference sequence). CDR3 residues: CASSLRASYGYTF. The DNA for the CDR3 is TGTGCCAGCAGTCTCCGGGCCAGCTATGGCTACACCTTC.

This clonotype was seen ten or more times. CDR3 bases: TGTGCCAGCAGTTCTGGACAGGGTCCCTCCGAGCAGTACTTC. Its translation is CASSSGQGPSEQYF. The rearrangement joins TRBV5-6 to TRBJ2-7; 8 nucleotides agree with TRBD1. V lost 5 bases, J lost 6 bases, and 10 bases stayed unmatched. In germline, CDR1 is SGHDT, CDR2 YYEEEE. The CDR3 runs to 14 residues.

This clonotype has a count of ten or more. V and J are TRBV20-1 and TRBJ2-1, with a weak D call TRBD2 (6 bases). The V end was cut by 5 bases, the J end by 0 bases, with 14 bases between. The CDR3 covers 15 residues. Germline lookup yields CDR1 DFQATT and CDR2 SNEGSKA (reference sequence). CDR3 nucleotides: TGCAGTGCTGCAAGGGGACTGAGCTCCTACAATGAGCAGTTCTTC. Amino acid sequence: CSAARGLSSYNEQFF.

This clonotype was observed a handful of times. V usage is TRBV5-1 and J usage is TRBJ2-5, with 10 bases aligning to TRBD2. The germline gives CDR1 SGHRS, CDR2 YFSETQ. The CDR3 is 15 amino acids. J lost 4 bases, V lost 0 bases, and 3 bases had no gene match. This chain's CDR3 is CASSLAAGGRETQYF. The CDR3 DNA is TGCGCCAGCAGCTTGGCAGCGGGAGGGAGAGAGACCCAGTACTTC. Using reference TRBV5-1 and TRBJ2-5 for the parts outside the CDR3, the full variable domain is KAGVTQTPRYLIKTRGQQVTLSCSPISGHRSVSWYQQTPGQGLQFLFEYFSETQRNKGNFPGRFSGRQFSNSRSEMNVSTLELGDSALYLCASSLAAGGRETQYFGPGTRLLVL.

The CDR3: CASSSTSGSAKNIQYF. CDR3 sequence (DNA): TGTGCCAGCAGCTCGACTAGCGGGAGCGCCAAAAACATTCAGTACTTC. The chain links TRBV13 to TRBJ2-4, with 12 nucleotides matching TRBD2. The length of the CDR3 is 16 residues. The J segment lost 1 base and the V segment lost 4 bases, leaving 2 bases of the junction unmatched. CDR1 PRHDT and CDR2 FYEKMQ come from the germline V gene (reference sequence). Full variable domain (missing parts from reference TRBV13 and TRBJ2-4): AAGVIQSPRHLIKEKRETATLKCYPIPRHDTVYWYQQGPGQDPQFLISFYEKMQSDKGSIPDRFSAQQFSDYHSELNMSSLELGDSALYFCASSSTSGSAKNIQYFGAGTRLSVL.

This clonotype came up a few times. The V and J genes are TRBV14 and TRBJ2-5, with D uncertain. CDR3 size: 14 residues. Germline CDR1 and CDR2: SGHDN and FVKESK. V was cut by 0 bases and J by 3 bases, with 8 bases left in between. The CDR3 loop reads CASSQDPDEETQYF. CDR3 bases: TGTGCCAGCAGCCAAGACCCAGATGAAGAGACCCAGTACTTC. Combining the CDR3 with reference TRBV14 and TRBJ2-5 gives the whole variable domain EAGVTQFPSHSVIEKGQTVTLRCDPISGHDNLYWYRRVMGKEIKFLLHFVKESKQDESGMPNNRFLAERTGGTYSTLKVQPAELEDSGVYFCASSQDPDEETQYFGPGTRLLVL.

This clonotype showed up many times. The chain recombines TRBV12-3 or TRBV12-4 with TRBJ2-6, with TRBD1 matching 8 bases. CDR3 length: 21 residues. Trimming took 7 bases from V and 2 from J; bases not matched to a gene: 22. DNA for the CDR3: TGTGCCAGCAACATTAGGAGTGCTTTTGGGACAGGAACCCCTGGGGCCAACGTCCTGACTTTC. Its translation: CASNIRSAFGTGTPGANVLTF.

In this sample, this clonotype turned up many times. The chain couples TRBV20-1 to TRBJ2-7; TRBD2 agrees at 7 bases. Per the germline V gene, CDR1 is DFQATT and CDR2 is SNEGSKA (reference sequence). The V segment lost 0 bases and the J segment 3 bases; nucleotides outside the gene matches: 2. CDR3 length equals 13 residues. The CDR3 coding sequence is TGCAGTGCTAGAGAGGGACTATACTACGAGCAGTACTTC. Translating gives CSAREGLYYEQYF.

This clonotype was seen a few times. The gene calls are TRBV29-1 and TRBJ2-3; 7 bases are shared with TRBD2. Germline assignment: CDR1 SQVTM and CDR2 ANQGSEA. This CDR3 comprises 15 residues. V lost 7 bases, J lost 1 base, and 11 bases stayed unmatched. CDR3 residues: CSGGGPPRGTDTQYF. In DNA, the CDR3 is TGCAGCGGGGGGGGTCCTCCCCGGGGCACAGATACGCAGTATTTT.